This section outlines one TCR beta chain sequence together with its context. As yet, its antigen is unknown. The record originates from a study of CXCR3-negative and CXCR3-positive naive CD8 T cells. Looked up from germline, CDR1 is MNHEY and CDR2 is SVGEGT. This CDR3 is 12 amino acids long. General observations from the study: CXCR3-expressing naive cells carried TRB CDR3s more hydrophobic than those of CXCR3-negative naive cells. High diversity, comparable across both naive subsets, contrasted with much lower diversity in memory CD8+ cells.

Sorting was done in triplicate for each CD8+ T cell subset (around 300,000 cells each). CD45RO-CCR7+CD27+CD95- marked naive CD8+ T cells. The method, 5' RACE with UMI labels, was used to prepare the TRB cDNA libraries. TCRdb reworked the 5' RACE reads into one entry per CDR3 protein, no DNA. The repertoire table contains fewer than 90,000 distinct CDR3 sequences. The source is a human donor in good health. Some clones in this sample may be carry-over from other donors' samples. The J gene is TRBJ2-7, the V gene TRBV6-2 or TRBV6-3; TCRdb selects TRBD1, and the lack of DNA leaves this call unchecked. Sequenced sample: naive CXCR3- CD8+ T cells from blood. Documented subset: CD45RO-CCR7+CD27+CD95- naive CD8+ T cells lacking CXCR3 (TNR3-). CDR3 in amino acids: CASSYPGYEQYF.